Listed below are T cell receptor beta chains from one sample, sequenced in a study of blood T cell repertoires in COVID-19. Data came from immunoSEQ multiplex PCR; TCRdb stores just in-frame clones and leaves some out. The sample lists 200,000 to 300,000 clones; roughly 90% were seen once. Sequencing was performed on peripheral blood. These receptor sequences come from a human donor in a cohort sampled during active COVID-19. Each CDR3 is given with its conserved first and last residue. Each record gives: J gene, D gene, V gene, clone size, CDR3 DNA, CDR3 protein. A D gene is named only where the DNA matches it firmly. Size values are once, few and many counts, or a class for expanded clones, and some rows have none.

TRBJ2-1,TRBD2,TRBV7-2,NA,TGTGCCAGCAGCTTAGTAACTAGCGGGGGCTACAATGAGCAGTTCTTC,CASSLVTSGGYNEQFF
TRBJ1-2,NA,TRBV5-4,NA,TGTGCCAGCAGCTATGACAGGTTAGATGGCTACACCTTC,CASSYDRLDGYTF
TRBJ1-5,TRBD1,TRBV6-5,NA,TGTGCCAGCCGACCGGACAGGGCCGAAGGGCAGCCCCAGCATTTT,CASRPDRAEGQPQHF
TRBJ2-7,NA,TRBV4-3,NA,TGCGCCAGCAGCCAATACCGGGGCTACGAGCAGTACTTC,CASSQYRGYEQYF
TRBJ2-7,TRBD1,TRBV5-4,NA,TGTGCCAGCAGCACAGGGACAGACGAGCAGTACTTC,CASSTGTDEQYF
TRBJ2-7,TRBD2,TRBV11-2,NA,TGTGCCAGCAGCTTCTTTGCGGGGGTAGGGGAGCAGTACTTC,CASSFFAGVGEQYF
TRBJ1-1,NA,TRBV6-1,NA,TGTGCCAGCAGTGAAGGGAGGGCACAGCCGAACACTGAAGCTTTCTTT,CASSEGRAQPNTEAFF
TRBJ2-7,NA,TRBV10-3,NA,TGTGCCATCACCGCGGGGCGGGGAGGCGAGCAGTACTTC,CAITAGRGGEQYF
TRBJ2-7,TRBD1,TRBV27,NA,TGTGCCAGCAGTTTAGGGGACAGGGTCGAGCAGTACTTC,CASSLGDRVEQYF
TRBJ1-6,TRBD1,TRBV28,NA,TGTGCCAGCAGTATCGGGACAGGAGGCAATTCACCCCTCCACTTT,CASSIGTGGNSPLHF
TRBJ2-7,NA,TRBV11-3,NA,TGTGCCAGCAGCCAAAGCGGAACGGTGGGAGAGCAGTACTTC,CASSQSGTVGEQYF
TRBJ1-2,NA,TRBV6-1,NA,TGTGCCAGCAGTGAAGCGCTTACAGGTGGCTACACCTTC,CASSEALTGGYTF
TRBJ2-1,NA,TRBV19,NA,TGTGCCAGTAGCCTAGCCCTGAGCTCCTACAATGAGCAGTTCTTC,CASSLALSSYNEQFF
TRBJ2-7,NA,TRBV7-2,once,TGTGCCAGCAGCTCTAACAGGGACTCCTACGAGCAGTACTTC,CASSSNRDSYEQYF
TRBJ2-3,NA,TRBV20-1,NA,TGCAGTGCTAGAGTGCCTAGCGCGCAGTATTTT,CSARVPSAQYF
TRBJ2-4,TRBD2,TRBV28,NA,TGTGCCAGCAGTTTTGGACTAGTTGGAAACATTCAGTACTTC,CASSFGLVGNIQYF
TRBJ1-2,TRBD1,TRBV7-8,NA,TGTGCCAGCAGCTTAGTACGCGGGACAGGCTATGGCTACACCTTC,CASSLVRGTGYGYTF
TRBJ2-5,TRBD1,TRBV11-1,NA,TGTGCCAGCAGCTTCGGGACAGGGGGAGAGACCCAGTACTTC,CASSFGTGGETQYF
TRBJ2-3,NA,TRBV27,NA,TGTGCCAGCACGCGACAGGGTGCGGGAACAGATACGCAGTATTTT,CASTRQGAGTDTQYF
TRBJ1-2,TRBD1,TRBV7-2,NA,TGTGCCAGCAGCCTGGAGACAGGGTTAGGAGGCTACACCTTC,CASSLETGLGGYTF
TRBJ2-7,TRBD1,TRBV10-1,NA,TGCGCCAGCAGCTCCGAGCTGGGACAGGGAGGAGCCTACGAGCAGTACTTC,CASSSELGQGGAYEQYF
TRBJ2-6,TRBD1,TRBV18,NA,TGTGCCAGCTCAACGCCGGGACAGGGGCCCAACTCTGGGGCCAACGTCCTGACTTTC,CASSTPGQGPNSGANVLTF
TRBJ1-4,NA,TRBV3-1/TRBV3-2,NA,TGTGCCAGCAGTTTTGGAACAGCTACTAATGAAAAACTGTTTTTT,CASSFGTATNEKLFF
TRBJ1-5,NA,TRBV7-8,NA,TGTGCCAGCAGCTTAGGAGGTCCCGGGGCCCAGCATTTT,CASSLGGPGAQHF
TRBJ1-3,NA,TRBV7-3,NA,TGTGCCAGCAGCTTGATAGGGGCAGGCGGAAACACCATATATTTT,CASSLIGAGGNTIYF
TRBJ2-7,TRBD2,TRBV2,few,TGTGCCAGCAGTCTTCCGGGACTAGCGGAATACGAGCAGTACTTC,CASSLPGLAEYEQYF
TRBJ2-7,TRBD2,TRBV12-3/TRBV12-4,once,TGTGCCAGCAGTCCATTGGGGGGGGGAGAGTACTTC,CASSPLGGGEYF
TRBJ2-5,NA,TRBV7-9,NA,TGTGCCAGCAGCTTAGCGCTCACAGGGCAGAAAGAGACCCAGTACTTC,CASSLALTGQKETQYF
TRBJ1-2,NA,TRBV19,NA,TGTGCCAGTACGGCGGCAGGGAGGGGCGGCACCTTC,CASTAAGRGGTF
TRBJ1-2,NA,TRBV7-9,NA,TGTGCCAGCAGCAGTTCGGGAGTAGTAACTGTCTATGGCTACACCTTC,CASSSSGVVTVYGYTF
TRBJ2-3,TRBD2,TRBV5-1,NA,TGCGCCAGCAGCTTGCCCACTAGCGGTCCCACAGATACGCAGTATTTT,CASSLPTSGPTDTQYF
TRBJ1-1,NA,TRBV7-3,NA,TGTGCCAGCAGCCGGGGACGGGGGGCTGAAGCTTTCTTT,CASSRGRGAEAFF
TRBJ2-7,TRBD2,TRBV7-9,NA,TGTGCCAGCAGCTTAGGCGGCGGGAGGGCCGAAGGCTACGAGCAGTACTTC,CASSLGGGRAEGYEQYF
TRBJ1-2,NA,TRBV16,NA,TGTGCCAGCAGCCAATCCGGTGGGGCACGGTTTTTGTTTACCTTC,CASSQSGGARFLFTF
TRBJ1-6,TRBD1,TRBV27,NA,TGTGCCAGCAGTTTAAGTCTGGGAGCAGGGGGAGGTTCACCCCTCCACTTT,CASSLSLGAGGGSPLHF
TRBJ1-5,TRBD1,TRBV3-1/TRBV3-2,few,TGTGCCAGCGGGACAGATAATAGCAATCAGCCCCAGCATTTT,CASGTDNSNQPQHF
TRBJ1-2,TRBD1,TRBV19,once,TGTGCCAGTCAGACGACAGGGAGAACCTATGGCTACACCTTC,CASQTTGRTYGYTF